The 13 T cell receptor beta chains listed next were all sequenced from one sample in a study of T cell responses to AZD1222 COVID-19 vaccine. Some clones are missing from TCRdb's copy, which holds only in-frame ones; the method was immunoSEQ multiplex PCR. This sample carries 90,000 to 150,000 clones, 91% of them seen once, and the ten largest clones take under 5.5%. Sequencing was performed on peripheral blood, taken on day 0 of AZD1222 vaccination. These receptors were taken from an adult in good health.

This chain uses TRBV19 with TRBJ1-2; TRBD1 is a possible D gene (5 bases). The V end lost 6 bases, the J end lost 3 bases, and 14 bases lay between the germline ends. CDR1 is LNHDA, CDR2 SQIVND, per germline (reference sequence). The CDR3 contains 14 residues. The CDR3 DNA is TGTGCCAGTAGCCCGGGGGGAGTAGACTATGGCTACACCTTC. Its protein is CASSPGGVDYGYTF.

In DNA form, the CDR3 reads TGTGCCAGCAGCTTGGCACGGACAAACTATGGCTACACCTTC. It specifies CASSLARTNYGYTF. The gene calls are TRBV5-6 and TRBJ1-2; perhaps TRBD1 as D (5 bases). Looked up from germline, CDR1 is SGHDT and CDR2 is YYEEEE. V gave up 0 bases and J gave up 2 bases, with 8 bases separating them. This CDR3 region has 14 residues.

The CDR3 here is CASSQAGPYTF. The CDR3 region has the DNA TGTGCCAGCAGCCAAGCAGGGCCCTACACCTTC. This chain connects TRBV3-1 (or the pseudogene TRBV3-2) to TRBJ1-2; a weak D match, TRBD1 (5 bases). CDR3 length equals 11 residues. Germline-derived CDR1 and CDR2 are LGHDT and YNNKEL (reference sequence). V lost 1 base and J 10 bases, leaving 7 bases between the germline ends.

J is TRBJ2-1 and V is TRBV4-2, with D tentatively TRBD2 (6 bases). V was cut by 1 base and J by 4 bases, with 8 bases left in between. Germline V gene lookup returns CDR1 LGHNA and CDR2 YNFKEQ. This CDR3 region has 14 residues. The CDR3 bases are TGTGCCAGCAGCCAAGTTGCGGGATACAATGAGCAGTTCTTC. Translating it yields CASSQVAGYNEQFF.

The V gene is TRBV28, the J gene TRBJ1-3; the match to TRBD1 covers 8 bases. Germline V lookup: CDR1 MDHEN, CDR2 SYDVKM. Trimming at V came to 5 bases and at J to 0 bases, leaving 6 bases not matched to a gene. The CDR3 extends over 16 amino acids. CDR3 in DNA: TGTGCCAGCAGTCCGGACAGGGTGGCCTCTGGAAACACCATATATTTT. This gives the protein CASSPDRVASGNTIYF.

The rearrangement links TRBV3-1 (or the pseudogene TRBV3-2) to TRBJ2-7; TRBD1 aligns across 10 bases. The CDR3 extends over 15 amino acids. V dropped 7 bases and J dropped 5; count of bases not matched to a gene: 11. Germline V gene lookup returns CDR1 LGHDT and CDR2 YNNKEL (reference sequence). CDR3 nucleotides: TGTGCCAGCATTAAATCCGGGACAGGGGTCCACGAGCAGTACTTC. Its translation is CASIKSGTGVHEQYF.

This chain joins TRBV5-1 and TRBJ2-2; 9 positions match TRBD1. There are 13 residues in the CDR3. The germline V gene has CDR1 SGHRS and CDR2 YFSETQ. Trimming took 7 bases from V and 4 from J; bases not matched to a gene: 2. The CDR3 DNA reads as TGCGCCAGCGGGACAGGGACCACCGGGGAGCTGTTTTTT. This codes for CASGTGTTGELFF. The full variable domain, completed using reference TRBV5-1 and TRBJ2-2, is KAGVTQTPRYLIKTRGQQVTLSCSPISGHRSVSWYQQTPGQGLQFLFEYFSETQRNKGNFPGRFSGRQFSNSRSEMNVSTLELGDSALYLCASGTGTTGELFFGEGSRLTVL.

J is TRBJ2-2 and V is TRBV7-9; possibly TRBD1 or TRBD2 for D (6 bases each). This CDR3 has 18 residues. Germline V CDR1 and CDR2: SEHNR, FQNEAQ (reference sequence). Trimming took 4 bases from V and 0 from J, leaving 18 bases between them. The chain's CDR3 is CASSSYVLGGSNTGELFF. The CDR3, as DNA: TGTGCCAGCAGCTCCTACGTTCTGGGGGGCTCGAACACCGGGGAGCTGTTTTTT.

The chain combines TRBV10-1 with TRBJ1-5, with 10 bases identical to TRBD1. The CDR3 totals 16 residues. Germline lookup yields CDR1 WNHNN and CDR2 SYGVQD (reference sequence). Unmatched junction bases numbered 7, after V lost 7 bases and J lost 1 base. The CDR3 DNA reads TGCGCCAGCATGAAGGGACAGGGGAGAAGCAATCAGCCCCAGCATTTT. It is translated as CASMKGQGRSNQPQHF.

This clone was counted once. CDR3 amino acids: CASRGRRMSSGNTIYF. CDR3 DNA: TGTGCCAGCAGAGGACGGCGCATGAGCTCTGGAAACACCATATATTTT. This chain uses TRBV7-8 with TRBJ1-3; unclear D gene. The CDR3 runs to 16 residues. The germline V gene has CDR1 SGHVS and CDR2 FQNEAQ. V lost 6 bases and J 0 bases, leaving 15 bases between the germline ends.

CDR3 loop: CASSQAGQQETQYF. In nucleotides, the CDR3 is TGCGCCAGCAGCCAAGCGGGACAGCAAGAGACCCAGTACTTC. The chain combines TRBV4-1 with TRBJ2-5; 7 bases line up with TRBD1. The germline CDR1 and CDR2 sequences are MGHRA and YSYEKL. With V trimmed by 1 base and J by 2 bases, 1 base remained unmatched. This CDR3 comprises 14 residues.

The chain has TRBV28 and TRBJ1-4; 9 bases line up with TRBD1. The germline gives CDR1 MDHEN, CDR2 SYDVKM. This CDR3 is 16 amino acids long. V lost 5 bases, J lost 8 bases, and 12 bases stayed unmatched. For the CDR3, the DNA is TGTGCCAGCAGTCCCCGATCCGGGACAGGGTGGGAAAAACTGTTTTTT. As protein: CASSPRSGTGWEKLFF.

The J gene is TRBJ2-2, the V gene TRBV11-3; possibly TRBD1 for D (6 bases). The V gene's germline CDR1 is SGHNT and CDR2 YENEEA. V dropped 3 bases and J dropped 2 bases, with 10 bases sitting between them. The CDR3 is made up of 15 amino acids. CDR3: CASSFGRGNTGELFF. The CDR3 DNA is TGTGCCAGCAGCTTCGGCAGGGGTAACACCGGGGAGCTGTTTTTT. The full variable domain, completed using reference TRBV11-3 and TRBJ2-2, is EAGVVQSPRYKIIEKKQPVAFWCNPISGHNTLYWYLQNLGQGPELLIRYENEEAVDDSQLPKDRFSAERLKGVDSTLKIQPAELGDSAVYLCASSFGRGNTGELFFGEGSRLTVL.